One and the same sample provided the 17 T cell receptor beta chains below, sequenced in a study of T cell repertoires in cytomegalovirus infection. Antigens for these TCRs are unknown. TCRdb called the reads again in MiXCR, with one record for every CDR3 protein. The sample has roughly 90,000 distinct CDR3 sequences; around 28% are singletons. Sequenced here: CD8+ T cells from cultured PBMCs, sampled from culture after CMV antigen stimulation. The receptors were sampled from a human donor in good health (CMV status not recorded). Some clones in this sample may be carry-over from other donors' samples.

In its sample, this clonotype was seen a few times. The chain carries TRBV15 and TRBJ2-6; the D gene is possibly TRBD1 (7 bases). Germline CDR1 and CDR2: LNHNV and YYDKDF (reference sequence). V shed 11 bases and J shed 4 bases, with 24 bases lying between them. CDR3 length: 17 amino acids. CDR3 amino acids: CAGGRDQGEEGANVLTF. In nucleotides, the CDR3 is TGTGCCGGCGGCCGGGACCAGGGGGAGGAGGGGGCCAACGTCCTGACTTTC.

This clonotype has ten or more counts. Here the CDR3 reads CASSPSKDTQYF. Here the CDR3 DNA reads TGTGCCAGCAGTCCCTCTAAGGATACGCAGTATTTT. The chain couples TRBV12-3 or TRBV12-4 to TRBJ2-3; D is ambiguous. V gave up 5 bases and J gave up 6 bases, with 9 bases separating them. CDR3 size: 12 residues.

At least ten counts were recorded for this clonotype. This rearrangement joins TRBV20-1 to TRBJ2-3, with D possibly being TRBD2 (5 bases). The V gene lost 2 bases and the J gene lost 2 bases, with 11 bases spanning the gap. This CDR3 has 14 amino acids. Looked up from germline, CDR1 is DFQATT and CDR2 is SNEGSKA (reference sequence). Written as DNA, the CDR3 is TGCAGTGCTAGAAGGACTGGGAACACAGATACGCAGTATTTT. Its protein product is CSARRTGNTDTQYF.

The genes are TRBV7-6 and TRBJ2-7; the match to TRBD1 covers 8 bases. Germline trimming cut 5 bases from V and 6 bases from J; bases unmatched to any gene: 15. The CDR3 length is 16 residues. Germline loops: CDR1 SGHVS, CDR2 FNYEAQ. The CDR3 spells CASSPLGPGQGGEQYF. Written as DNA, the CDR3 is TGTGCCAGCAGCCCCTTAGGACCCGGACAGGGAGGCGAGCAGTACTTC.

This clonotype was detected only a few times. The chain couples TRBV6-5 to TRBJ1-4; D remains unclear. Germline lookup yields CDR1 MNHEY and CDR2 SVGAGI. V dropped 2 bases and J dropped 8 bases, with 6 bases sitting between them. This CDR3 region has 12 residues. Written as DNA, the CDR3 is TGTGCCAGCAGTTACCTGGGGGAAAAACTGTTTTTT. This codes for CASSYLGEKLFF.

This clonotype was picked up a small number of times. The genes are TRBV20-1 and TRBJ2-3, with D uncertain. The V end was cut by 3 bases, the J end by 4 bases, with 8 bases between. The germline V gene encodes CDR1 DFQATT and CDR2 SNEGSKA (reference sequence). This CDR3 comprises 12 residues. CDR3 sequence (DNA): TGCAGTGCTAGTCCTAATGCAGATACGCAGTATTTT. Translating gives CSASPNADTQYF.

J is TRBJ2-2 and V is TRBV12-3 or TRBV12-4, with TRBD2 matching over 9 bases. The V and J ends lost 1 base and 4 bases, in that order; junction bases with no gene match: 7. The CDR3 spans 17 residues. CDR3: CASSLGGGGAGTGELFF. The CDR3 DNA is TGTGCCAGCAGTTTAGGGGGCGGGGGGGCGGGCACCGGGGAGCTGTTTTTT.

This clonotype has more than one count but fewer than ten. The chain uses TRBV7-6 and TRBJ2-1, with D possibly being TRBD1 or TRBD2 (6 bases each). Germline CDR1 SGHVS, CDR2 FNYEAQ. There are 15 residues in the CDR3. Trimming took 7 bases from V and 9 from J, leaving 22 bases between them. CDR3 in amino acids: CASTWGVGGAGEQFF. The CDR3 nucleotides read TGTGCCAGCACTTGGGGGGTAGGGGGAGCGGGTGAGCAGTTCTTC.

V and J are TRBV12-3 or TRBV12-4 and TRBJ1-5; D remains unclear. Trimming stripped 1 base from V and 7 bases from J, with 5 bases between. This CDR3 is 12 amino acids long. Written as DNA, the CDR3 is TGTGCCAGCAGTTTAGTGGGCCAGCCCCAGCATTTT. Translated: CASSLVGQPQHF.

This chain links TRBV7-4 with TRBJ2-7, with TRBD1 identical over 9 bases. Unmatched junction bases numbered 2, after V lost 5 bases and J lost 3 bases. Germline V gene data show CDR1 as SGHVT and CDR2 as SQSDAQ. The CDR3 spans 13 residues. The DNA for the CDR3 is TGTGCCAGCAGCGGACAGGGGAACTACGAGCAGTACTTC. Translation: CASSGQGNYEQYF.

This clonotype was seen many times. The V call is TRBV9, the J call TRBJ2-7; TRBD2 is a possible D gene (6 bases). V gave up 0 bases and J gave up 4 bases, with 14 bases separating them. CDR1 SGDLS and CDR2 YYNGEE come from the germline V gene. The CDR3 covers 15 residues. The CDR3 protein is CASSVGRAAGYEQYF. The DNA of the CDR3 is TGTGCCAGCAGCGTAGGGAGGGCCGCTGGGTACGAGCAGTACTTC. Complete variable domain (other parts from reference TRBV9 and TRBJ2-7): DSGVTQTPKHLITATGQRVTLRCSPRSGDLSVYWYQQSLDQGLQFLIQYYNGEERAKGNILERFSAQQFPDLHSELNLSSLELGDSALYFCASSVGRAAGYEQYFGPGTRLTVT.

The chain carries TRBV7-2 and TRBJ2-3; the D gene is possibly TRBD2 (5 bases). Germline CDR1 and CDR2: SGHTA and FQGNSA. The CDR3 extends over 14 amino acids. Trimming shortened V by 3 bases and J by 6 bases, and 13 bases separated the two germline ends. As DNA, the CDR3 is TGTGCCAGCAGCTTGCGGGCCCCCGGGGATACGCAGTATTTT. It codes for CASSLRAPGDTQYF.

In this sample, this clonotype turned up many times. V is TRBV12-3 or TRBV12-4 and J is TRBJ1-2; 9 bases align to TRBD1. The V gene end was trimmed by 8 bases and the J gene end by 4 bases; junction bases not matched to a gene: 11. This CDR3 is built from 15 residues. CDR3 sequence: CASQSTGGHFYGYTF. For the CDR3, the DNA is TGTGCCAGCCAATCGACAGGGGGTCATTTCTATGGCTACACCTTC.

This clonotype has ten or more counts. The J gene is TRBJ2-2, the V gene TRBV6-1, with TRBD2 matching over 12 bases. Germline trimming cut 2 bases from V and 7 bases from J; bases unmatched to any gene: 8. This CDR3 comprises 17 residues. Germline V gene sequence: CDR1 MNHNS, CDR2 SASEGT. The CDR3 reads CASSEILAGGIGGELFF. CDR3 bases: TGTGCCAGCAGTGAAATACTAGCGGGGGGTATTGGCGGGGAGCTGTTTTTT.

There are many counts of this clonotype. This chain joins TRBV3-1 and TRBJ2-7; D uncertain. V was cut by 4 bases and J by 2 bases, with 9 bases left in between. This CDR3 is 13 amino acids long. Germline values: CDR1 LGHDT, CDR2 YNNKEL (reference sequence). The CDR3 spells CASSPDRTYEQYF. In DNA, the CDR3 is TGTGCCAGCAGCCCAGACCGCACCTACGAGCAGTACTTC.

A few counts support this clonotype. The rearrangement joins TRBV27 to TRBJ2-7, with D uncertain. V lost 5 bases to trimming and J lost 1 base, with 9 bases between them. CDR3 size: 13 residues. CDR1 and CDR2 from the germline V gene are MNHEY and SMNVEV (reference sequence). The CDR3 coding sequence is TGTGCCAGCAGTCCCACAGTGTCCTACGAGCAGTACTTC. Protein sequence: CASSPTVSYEQYF.

This clonotype was recorded many times. The V call is TRBV7-6, the J call TRBJ1-6; D call uncertain. Germline CDR1 SGHVS, CDR2 FNYEAQ. V lost 5 bases and J lost 6, with 8 bases in between. This CDR3 contains 13 residues. The DNA of the CDR3 is TGTGCCAGCAGCGTGGACGTTAATTCACCCCTCCACTTT. This encodes CASSVDVNSPLHF. Supplemented by reference TRBV7-6 and TRBJ1-6, the full variable domain reads GAGVSQSPRYKVTKRGQDVALRCDPISGHVSLYWYRQALGQGPEFLTYFNYEAQQDKSGLPNDRFSAERPEGSISTLTIQRTEQRDSAMYRCASSVDVNSPLHFGNGTRLTVT.